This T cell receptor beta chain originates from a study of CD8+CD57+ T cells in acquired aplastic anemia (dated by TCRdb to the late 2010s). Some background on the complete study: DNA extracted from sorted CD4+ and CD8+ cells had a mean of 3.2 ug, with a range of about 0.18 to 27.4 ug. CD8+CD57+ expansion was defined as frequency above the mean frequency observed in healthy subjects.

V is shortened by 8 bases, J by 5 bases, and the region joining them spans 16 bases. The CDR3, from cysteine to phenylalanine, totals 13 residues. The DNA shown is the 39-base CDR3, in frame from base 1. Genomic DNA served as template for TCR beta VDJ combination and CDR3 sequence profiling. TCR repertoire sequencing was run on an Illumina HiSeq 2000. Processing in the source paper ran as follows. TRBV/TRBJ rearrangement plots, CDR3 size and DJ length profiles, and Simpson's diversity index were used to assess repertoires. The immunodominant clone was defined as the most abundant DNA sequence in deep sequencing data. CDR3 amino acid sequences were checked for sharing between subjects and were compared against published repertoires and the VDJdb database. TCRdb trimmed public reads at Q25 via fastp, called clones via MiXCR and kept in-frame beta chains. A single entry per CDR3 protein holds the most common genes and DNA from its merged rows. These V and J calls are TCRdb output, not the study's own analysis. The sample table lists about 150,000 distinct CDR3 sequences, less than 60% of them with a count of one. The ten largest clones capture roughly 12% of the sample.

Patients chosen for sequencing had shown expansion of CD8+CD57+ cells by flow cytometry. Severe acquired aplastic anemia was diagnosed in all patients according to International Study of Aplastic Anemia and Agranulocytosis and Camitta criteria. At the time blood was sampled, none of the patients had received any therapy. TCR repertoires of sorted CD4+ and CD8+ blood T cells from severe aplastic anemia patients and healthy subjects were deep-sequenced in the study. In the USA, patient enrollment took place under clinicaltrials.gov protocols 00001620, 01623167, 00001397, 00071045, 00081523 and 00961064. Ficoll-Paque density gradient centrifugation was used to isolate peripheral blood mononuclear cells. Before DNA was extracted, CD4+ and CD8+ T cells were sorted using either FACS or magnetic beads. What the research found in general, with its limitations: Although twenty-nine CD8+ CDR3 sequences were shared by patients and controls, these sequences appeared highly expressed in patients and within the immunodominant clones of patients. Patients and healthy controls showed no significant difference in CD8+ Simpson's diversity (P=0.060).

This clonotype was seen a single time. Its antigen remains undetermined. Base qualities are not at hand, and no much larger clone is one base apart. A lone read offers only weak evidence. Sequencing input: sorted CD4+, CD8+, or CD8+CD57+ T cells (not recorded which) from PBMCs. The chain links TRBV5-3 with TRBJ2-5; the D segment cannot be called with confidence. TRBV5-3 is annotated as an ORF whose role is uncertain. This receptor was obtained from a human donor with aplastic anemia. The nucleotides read TGTGCCAGCTACACGGGTCCTTTGGAGACCCAGTACTTC. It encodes CASYTGPLETQYF.